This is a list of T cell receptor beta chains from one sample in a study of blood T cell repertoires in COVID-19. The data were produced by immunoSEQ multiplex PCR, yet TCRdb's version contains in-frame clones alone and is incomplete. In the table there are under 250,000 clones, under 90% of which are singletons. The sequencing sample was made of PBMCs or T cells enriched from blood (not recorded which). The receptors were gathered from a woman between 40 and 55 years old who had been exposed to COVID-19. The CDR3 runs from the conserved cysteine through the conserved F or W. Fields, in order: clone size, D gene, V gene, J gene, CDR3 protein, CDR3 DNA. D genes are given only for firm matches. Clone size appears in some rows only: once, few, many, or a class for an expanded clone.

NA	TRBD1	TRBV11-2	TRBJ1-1	CASSFQGVDTEAFF	TGTGCCAGCAGCTTCCAGGGGGTGGACACTGAAGCTTTCTTT
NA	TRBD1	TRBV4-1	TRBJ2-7	CASSRDPGQGASVGYEQYF	TGCGCCAGCAGCCGGGACCCGGGACAGGGGGCAAGTGTTGGCTACGAGCAGTACTTC
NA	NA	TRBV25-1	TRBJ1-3	CASSGGTPVDTIYF	TGTGCCAGCAGTGGCGGGACGCCCGTCGACACCATATATTTT
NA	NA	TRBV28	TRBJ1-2	CASRSNYGYTF	TGTGCCAGCAGGTCGAACTATGGCTACACCTTC
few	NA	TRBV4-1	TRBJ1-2	CASSQADTPANYGYTF	TGCGCCAGCAGCCAAGCAGACACCCCAGCTAACTATGGCTACACCTTC
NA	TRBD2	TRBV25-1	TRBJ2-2	CARRASGGAGTGELFF	TGTGCCCGCCGGGCTAGCGGGGGGGCGGGCACCGGGGAGCTGTTTTTT
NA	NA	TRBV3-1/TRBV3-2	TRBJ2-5	CASSQELGVTQYF	TGTGCCAGCAGCCAAGAGTTAGGGGTCACCCAGTACTTC
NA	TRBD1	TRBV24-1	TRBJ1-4	CATSDDRGSNEKLFF	TGTGCCACCAGTGACGACAGGGGGTCTAATGAAAAACTGTTTTTT
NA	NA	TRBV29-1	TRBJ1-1	CSVRQGNTEAFF	TGCAGCGTTCGGCAGGGTAACACTGAAGCTTTCTTT
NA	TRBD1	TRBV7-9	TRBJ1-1	CASSLYGTANTEAFF	TGTGCCAGCAGCTTATACGGGACAGCGAACACTGAAGCTTTCTTT
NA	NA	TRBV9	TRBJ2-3	CASSPRWQGIDTQYF	TGTGCCAGCAGCCCCCGTTGGCAGGGCATAGATACGCAGTATTTT
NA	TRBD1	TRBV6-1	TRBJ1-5	CASSDSRGPYSNQPQHF	TGTGCCAGCAGTGATTCCAGGGGGCCGTATAGCAATCAGCCCCAGCATTTT
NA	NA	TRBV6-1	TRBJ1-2	CASSEGSQGGNGYTF	TGTGCCAGCAGTGAAGGTTCGCAGGGAGGAAATGGCTACACCTTC
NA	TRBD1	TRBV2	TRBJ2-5	CASTRPGQGKETQYF	TGTGCCAGCACTCGACCGGGACAGGGGAAAGAGACCCAGTACTTC
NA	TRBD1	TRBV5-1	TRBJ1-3	CASRRTGAQDTIYF	TGCGCCAGCCGACGGACAGGGGCACAGGACACCATATATTTT
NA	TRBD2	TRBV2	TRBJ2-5	CASSEVVAGGFRETQYF	TGTGCCAGCAGTGAAGTGGTAGCGGGGGGATTTAGAGAGACCCAGTACTTC
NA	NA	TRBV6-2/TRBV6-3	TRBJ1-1	CASSSTGNAEAFF	TGTGCCAGCAGTTCCACAGGGAACGCTGAAGCTTTCTTT
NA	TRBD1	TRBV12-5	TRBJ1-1	CASRNTSPGQGSEAFF	TGTGCTAGTAGGAATACTTCTCCGGGACAGGGTTCTGAAGCTTTCTTT
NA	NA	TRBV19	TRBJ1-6	CASSIRRQANPSPLHF	TGTGCCAGTAGTATACGGCGACAGGCCAATCCTTCACCCCTCCACTTT
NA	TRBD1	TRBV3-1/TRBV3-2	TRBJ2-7	CASSHSTRDRGTYEQYF	TGTGCCAGCAGCCATTCTACGAGGGACAGGGGGACCTACGAGCAGTACTTC
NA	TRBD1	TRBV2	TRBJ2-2	CASRVGTANTGELFF	TGTGCCAGCAGAGTCGGGACAGCGAACACCGGGGAGCTGTTTTTT
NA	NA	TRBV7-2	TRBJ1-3	CASSLQAISGNTIYF	TGTGCCAGCAGCCTCCAGGCGATCTCTGGAAACACCATATATTTT
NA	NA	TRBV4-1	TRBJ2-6	CASSQDRAGVLSGANVLTF	TGCGCCAGCAGCCAAGATCGCGCAGGGGTTCTCTCTGGGGCCAACGTCCTGACTTTC
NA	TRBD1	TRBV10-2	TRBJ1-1	CASSNFGFNRGDLGAFF	TGCGCCAGCAGTAACTTCGGATTTAACAGGGGAGATCTAGGAGCTTTCTTT
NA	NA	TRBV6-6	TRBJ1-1	CASSLTGTPWWNTEAFF	TGTGCCAGCAGTCTTACCGGGACACCCTGGTGGAACACTGAAGCTTTCTTT
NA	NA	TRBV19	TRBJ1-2	CASSIVASNYGYTF	TGTGCCAGTAGTATAGTGGCCAGTAACTATGGCTACACCTTC
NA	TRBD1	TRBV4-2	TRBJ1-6	CASSQKGASSPLHF	TGTGCCAGCAGCCAAAAGGGGGCGAGCTCACCCCTCCACTTT
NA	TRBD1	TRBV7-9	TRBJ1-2	CASSPGQGPNYGYTF	TGTGCCAGCAGCCCCGGACAGGGGCCTAACTATGGCTACACCTTC
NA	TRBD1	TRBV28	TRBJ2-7	CASTPPDRFYEQYF	TGTGCCAGCACCCCCCCGGACAGGTTCTACGAGCAGTACTTC
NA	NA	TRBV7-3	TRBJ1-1	CASSLSAGSEAFF	TGTGCCAGCAGCTTATCGGCGGGCTCTGAAGCTTTCTTT
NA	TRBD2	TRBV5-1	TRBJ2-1	CASSRWTSGGNEQFF	TGCGCCAGCAGCCGGTGGACTAGCGGGGGAAATGAGCAGTTCTTC
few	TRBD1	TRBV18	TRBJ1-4	CASSQGQENEKLFF	TGTGCCAGCTCACAGGGACAGGAAAATGAAAAACTGTTTTTT
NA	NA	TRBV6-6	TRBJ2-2	CASQGVGELFF	TGTGCCAGTCAGGGTGTGGGGGAGCTGTTTTTT
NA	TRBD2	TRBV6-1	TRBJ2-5	CASSVPGLAGGGETQYF	TGTGCCAGCAGTGTTCCGGGACTAGCGGGGGGTGGGGAGACCCAGTACTTC
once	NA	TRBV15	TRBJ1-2	CATSRDGQGTGYGYTF	TGTGCCACCAGCAGAGATGGGCAGGGGACGGGTTATGGCTACACCTTC
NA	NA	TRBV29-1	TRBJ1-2	CSVEDLQGRSYGYTF	TGCAGCGTTGAAGATCTCCAGGGTCGGAGCTATGGCTACACCTTC
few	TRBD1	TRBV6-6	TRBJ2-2	CASSSFDRANTGELFF	TGTGCCAGCAGTTCTTTCGACAGGGCGAACACCGGGGAGCTGTTTTTT
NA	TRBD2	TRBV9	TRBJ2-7	CASSVPGLELNEQYF	TGTGCCAGCAGCGTACCGGGACTAGAACTGAACGAGCAGTACTTC
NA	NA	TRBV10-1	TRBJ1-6	CASSGTRQLGDSPLHF	TGCGCCAGCAGTGGTACTCGACAGCTAGGGGATTCACCCCTCCACTTT
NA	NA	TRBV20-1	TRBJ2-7	CSVVLEDEQYF	TGCAGTGTGGTCCTCGAGGACGAGCAGTACTTC
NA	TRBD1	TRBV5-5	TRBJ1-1	CASSFPHRGGTEAFF	TGTGCCAGCAGCTTTCCGCACAGGGGTGGCACTGAAGCTTTCTTT
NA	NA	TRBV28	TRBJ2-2	CATRQATGELFF	TGTGCCACCCGACAGGCGACCGGGGAGCTGTTTTTT
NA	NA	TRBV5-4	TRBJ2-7	CASSPRAGTYEQYF	TGTGCCAGCAGCCCCCGTGCGGGCACCTACGAGCAGTACTTC
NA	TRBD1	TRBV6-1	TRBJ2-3	CASSERWDSADTQYF	TGTGCCAGCAGTGAACGGTGGGACAGTGCAGATACGCAGTATTTT
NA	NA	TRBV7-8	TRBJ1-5	CASSLVRAGNQPQHF	TGTGCCAGCAGCTTAGTGCGGGCAGGCAATCAGCCCCAGCATTTT
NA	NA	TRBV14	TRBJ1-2	CASSPGTFYGYTF	TGTGCCAGCAGCCCCGGGACATTTTATGGCTACACCTTC
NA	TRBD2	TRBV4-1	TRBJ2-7	CASSQYSSASGEWYEQYF	TGCGCCAGCAGCCAATATTCGTCTGCTAGCGGGGAATGGTACGAGCAGTACTTC
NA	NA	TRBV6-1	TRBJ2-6	CATIEGAGANVLTF	TGTGCCACCATAGAGGGAGCTGGGGCCAACGTCCTGACTTTC
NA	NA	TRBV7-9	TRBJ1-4	CASSLADRKLFF	TGTGCCAGCAGCTTAGCGGACAGAAAACTGTTTTTT